Listed here is a single TCR beta chain. Antigen: not known. Trimming stripped 3 bases from V and 3 bases from J, with 4 bases between. This CDR3 contains 12 residues. CDR1 and CDR2 from the germline V gene are KGHSH and LQKENI. This sample stems from a study of STAT3 mutations in large granular lymphocyte leukemia. Overall study findings and caveats: Every T-LGLL patient had at least one immunodominant TCRbeta clonotype.

The protocol was immunoSEQ multiplex PCR, while the TCRdb copy is restricted to in-frame clones and leaves out a portion. The sample shows 9,500 to 12,000 clones, roughly 54% of them seen only once. The rearrangement joins TRBV18 to TRBJ2-3; D is unclear. This TCR was sampled from a boy under 18 with T-cell large granular lymphocyte leukemia. Some clones in this sample may be carry-over from other donors' samples. The sequencing input was peripheral blood mononuclear cells. CDR3 coding DNA: TGTGCCAGCTCACCGGAGACAGATACGCAGTATTTT. This gives the protein CASSPETDTQYF.